The next 13 T cell receptor beta chains were all read from a single sample in a study of T cells in women clearing cervical HPV infection. Method: immunoSEQ multiplex PCR; TCRdb's copy keeps in-frame clones and lacks some. Listed are tens of thousands of clones; about 7.1% falls within the top ten. Sequenced material: blood buffy coat. All receptors derive from a woman between 18 and 75 years old with a cervical HPV16 infection that either progressed to CIN3+ or cleared (not recorded which).

Concerning this clone itself: The read falls 3 residues short of the CDR3 end, and the missing part is taken from the germline J gene. This chain links TRBV5-1 with TRBJ1-4, with 7 positions matching TRBD1. With 3 bases clipped from V and 4 bases from J, the junction kept 6 bases outside the gene matches. In germline, CDR1 is SGHRS, CDR2 YFSETQ. The CDR3 has 15 amino acids. The CDR3 region is CASSSQGGDNEKLFF. The sequenced part of the CDR3 DNA is TGCGCCAGCAGCTCACAAGGGGGCGATAATGAAAAA. The variable domain in full, completed from reference TRBV5-1 and TRBJ1-4, reads KAGVTQTPRYLIKTRGQQVTLSCSPISGHRSVSWYQQTPGQGLQFLFEYFSETQRNKGNFPGRFSGRQFSNSRSEMNVSTLELGDSALYLCASSSQGGDNEKLFFGSGTQLSVL.

Worth noting for this clone: The read comes to an end 3 residues before the CDR3 does, leaving the germline J gene to fill in the end. The V call is TRBV12-3 or TRBV12-4, the J call TRBJ2-7, with D tentatively TRBD2 (5 bases). The V and J ends lost 5 bases and 4 bases respectively, with 12 bases between them. There are 13 residues in the CDR3. The CDR3 is CASSPLDGYEQYF. Incomplete CDR3 DNA: TGTGCCAGCAGTCCACTAGACGGTTACGAG.

As regards this clone: The read finishes 3 residues shy of the CDR3 end, and the germline J gene is used to complete it. The chain recombines TRBV19 with TRBJ2-5; TRBD2 aligns across 7 bases. Germline V gene data show CDR1 as LNHDA and CDR2 as SQIVND (reference sequence). With V trimmed by 5 bases and J by 5 bases, 11 bases remained unmatched. The CDR3 loop spans 15 amino acids. The CDR3 here is CASSPVATAGETQYF. The covered CDR3 bases are TGTGCCAGTAGTCCGGTGGCCACAGCGGGGGAGACC.

For this clone: The read finishes 3 residues shy of the CDR3 end, and the germline J gene is used to complete it. This chain connects TRBV20-1 to TRBJ1-5; no firm D call. This CDR3 has 14 residues. Germline V gene lookup returns CDR1 DFQATT and CDR2 SNEGSKA (reference sequence). Trimming removed 6 bases at V and 0 bases at J, with 12 bases between. The CDR3 bases that were read are TGCAGTGCCTCCAAACAGATTAGCAATCAGCCC. Translation: CSASKQISNQP. The entire CDR3 protein is CSASKQISNQPQHF.

CDR3 sequence: CASSWAGAFETQYF. The CDR3 bases that were read are TGTGCCAGCAGCTGGGCGGGGGCCTTTGAGACC. The chain carries TRBV11-2 and TRBJ2-5; a weak D match, TRBD2 (7 bases). The read stops 3 residues short of the end of the CDR3; the missing end is completed from the germline J gene. V was clipped by 4 bases and J by 5 bases, with 14 bases between them. This CDR3 has 14 amino acids. Germline CDR1 reads SGHAT; CDR2 reads FQNNGV.

For this clone: Read coverage stops 3 residues before the CDR3 terminus; the germline J gene supplies the remainder. The chain joins TRBV18 to TRBJ1-5; TRBD1 matches at 7 bases. CDR3 length equals 16 residues. Losses at the gene ends were 4 bases for V and 6 bases for J; bases not matched to a gene: 12. Germline V gene sequence: CDR1 KGHSH, CDR2 LQKENI. CDR3 sequence: CASSLMTTGEGQPQHF. The CDR3 bases that were read are TGTGCCAGCTCACTTATGACCACAGGGGAGGGTCAGCCC.

Details on this clone: The read terminates 3 residues ahead of where the CDR3 ends, so the germline J gene completes it. The J gene is TRBJ2-2, the V gene TRBV6-4; possibly TRBD2 for D (6 bases). This CDR3 has 16 amino acids. CDR1 is MRHNA and CDR2 is SNTAGT in the germline V gene. Trimming removed 2 bases from V and 5 bases from J, with 15 bases in between. Here the CDR3 reads CASSDSSAGQTGELFF. The DNA read from the CDR3 is TGTGCCAGCAGTGACAGTTCGGCGGGGCAGACCGGGGAG.

Note on this clone: The observed sequence ends 3 residues before the CDR3 terminus, with the missing tail filled in from the germline J gene. This chain connects TRBV2 to TRBJ2-7; D call uncertain. CDR1 is SNHLY and CDR2 is FYNNEI in the germline V gene. Deletions cut 3 bases from V and 2 bases from J, with 11 bases between. The CDR3 consists of 14 residues. Incomplete CDR3 DNA: TGTGCCAGCAGTGATGAGGCGGCCGCCTACGAG. Amino acids: CASSDEAAAYE. The whole CDR3 region reads CASSDEAAAYEQYF.

Points on this clone: The DNA ends 3 residues before the CDR3 does, and the rest of the CDR3 is filled in from the germline J gene. The chain carries TRBV28 and TRBJ2-7, with 9 bases fitting TRBD1. Germline V lookup: CDR1 MDHEN, CDR2 SYDVKM. V was clipped by 7 bases and J by 5 bases; unmatched bases: 6. This CDR3 has 13 residues. Incomplete CDR3 DNA: TGTGCCAGCAATTATTGGACAGGGGACGAG. Amino acid sequence: CASNYWTGDE. The CDR3 in full is CASNYWTGDEQYF.

A note on this clone: The CDR3 goes on 3 residues after the read ends, and that part is filled in from the germline J gene. V usage is TRBV5-1 and J usage is TRBJ2-3; 7 nucleotides agree with TRBD2. Germline V gene lookup returns CDR1 SGHRS and CDR2 YFSETQ. The CDR3 sequence is 14 residues long. The junction had 4 bases not matched to a gene; V was cut back by 2 bases and J by 4 bases. The part of the CDR3 DNA that was read is TGCGCCAGCAGCTTAGGGGAGGGAGCAGATACG. Its protein is CASSLGEGADT. In full, the CDR3 is CASSLGEGADTQYF.

In regard to this clone: The CDR3 end falls 3 residues outside the read, so it is completed with the germline J gene. The rearrangement joins TRBV5-4 to TRBJ1-1; possibly TRBD1 for D (5 bases). This CDR3 has 13 amino acids. The V end was cut by 4 bases, the J end by 2 bases, with 9 bases between. Germline V gene sequence: CDR1 SGHNT, CDR2 YYREEE (reference sequence). The CDR3 bases that were read are TGTGCCAGCAGCATGACAGTAAACACTGAA. Protein sequence: CASSMTVNTE. The complete CDR3 protein is CASSMTVNTEAFF.

A remark on this clone: The read terminates 3 residues ahead of where the CDR3 ends, so the germline J gene completes it. The rearrangement uses TRBV12-3 or TRBV12-4 and TRBJ1-1, with TRBD1 as a possible D gene (5 bases). This CDR3 has 16 residues. The CDR3 protein is CASSPSAIGATREAFF. The sequenced part of the CDR3 DNA is TGTGCCAGCAGCCCCTCCGCCATAGGGGCCACTCGGGAA.

For this clone: The read halts 3 residues ahead of the CDR3 end, with the missing end drawn from the germline J gene. The rearrangement links TRBV20-1 to TRBJ2-3, with 7 bases aligning to TRBD2. V trimming: 4 bases; J trimming: 2 bases; junction bases outside the gene matches: 6. CDR3 length equals 14 residues. From germline, CDR1 is DFQATT and CDR2 SNEGSKA (reference sequence). The sequenced CDR3 bases are TGCAGTGCTAATTTCGGGGGGTACACAGATACG. Its protein is CSANFGGYTDT. The full CDR3 reads CSANFGGYTDTQYF.